The entry below describes one TCR beta chain. This CDR3 comprises 17 residues. With V trimmed by 4 bases and J by 2 bases, 12 bases remained unmatched. The germline CDR1 and CDR2 sequences are SGHVS and FQNEAQ. These data come from a study of blood T cell repertoires in COVID-19. Study-wide background: Sites across the United States, Italy and Spain contributed samples from acute and convalescent COVID-19.

In the authors' methods: It was from reference gene primer amplification that nucleated cell counts were estimated. Sequenced by immunoSEQ multiplex PCR; TCRdb stores in-frame clones only, minus some. The V and J calls and the clone size are those of that table, but D and trimming were determined from the DNA. The sample records some 98,000 clones, 70% to 85% being singletons. The chain recombines TRBV7-8 with TRBJ2-5; 8 bases are a match to TRBD1. The TCR was taken from a man aged 70 or older with acute or convalescent COVID-19. The sample comprised peripheral blood. In DNA, the CDR3 is TGTGCCAGCAGCTCTATCCGGGCGACAGGGGCACAAGAGACCCAGTACTTC. Encoded protein: CASSSIRATGAQETQYF.